Listed below are T cell receptor beta chains from one sample, sequenced in a study of OX40 agonist ivuxolimab in advanced cancers. Here immunoSEQ multiplex PCR was the method, and the copy in TCRdb shows in-frame clones only, minus some. This repertoire shows 80,000 to 95,000 clones, just over 90% found once; its top ten account for roughly 0.53%. This specimen was CD4+ or CD8+ T cells sorted from blood, taken in a trial of the OX40 agonist ivuxolimab. Receptors were obtained from an adult with an advanced solid tumor such as melanoma, head and neck, liver or kidney cancer. The CDR3 runs from the conserved cysteine through the conserved F or W. The order of the fields is J gene, clone size, V gene, D gene, CDR3 DNA, CDR3 protein. The D gene is left open where the match is weak. Where a row states a size, it is once, few, many or the class of an expanded clone; other rows omit it.

TRBJ2-3	-	TRBV14	-	TGTGCCAGCAGCTTAGGGGCGAGAGGAGATACGCAGTATTTT	CASSLGARGDTQYF
TRBJ1-5	-	TRBV19	TRBD1	TGTGCCAGTAGTACGAGACAGGGGGACGGCAATCAGCCCCAGCATTTT	CASSTRQGDGNQPQHF
TRBJ2-3	-	TRBV16	-	TGTGCCAGCAGCCAACTCACAGATACGCAGTATTTT	CASSQLTDTQYF
TRBJ2-5	-	TRBV7-8	TRBD2	TGTGCCAGCAGCTTCCTGACTAGCGGGGGGGCCAACCCGGAGACCCAGTACTTC	CASSFLTSGGANPETQYF
TRBJ2-1	-	TRBV9	-	TGTGCCAGCAGCGTAGGAGCAGGAGGATGGGTTAGTGAGCAGTTCTTC	CASSVGAGGWVSEQFF
TRBJ1-5	-	TRBV19	TRBD1	TGTGCCAGTAGTAAAACTCAGGGGGCGCGACAGCCCCAGCATTTT	CASSKTQGARQPQHF
TRBJ2-1	-	TRBV6-1	-	TGTGCCAGCATCAAACCGATGACTAGCTACAATGAGCAGTTCTTC	CASIKPMTSYNEQFF
TRBJ2-5	-	TRBV30	-	TGTGCCTGGAGTGGGGCGGGAAAAGAGACCCAGTACTTC	CAWSGAGKETQYF
TRBJ1-2	-	TRBV14	-	TGTGCCAGCAGCCAAGACAATTGGGATAGAAATGGCTACACCTTC	CASSQDNWDRNGYTF
TRBJ2-5	-	TRBV7-6	-	TGTGCCAGCAGCTTGCAGGTGACTTTAGAGACCCAGTACTTC	CASSLQVTLETQYF
TRBJ1-2	-	TRBV6-5	TRBD1	TGTGCCAGCAGTTCGGGGACAGGTGCTTCTAACTATGGCTACACCTTC	CASSSGTGASNYGYTF
TRBJ1-3	-	TRBV19	TRBD1	TGTGCCAGTAGTACGTACGGGACAGGGGCTGGAAACACCATATATTTT	CASSTYGTGAGNTIYF
TRBJ1-4	-	TRBV27	TRBD1	TGTGCCAGCAGTTTAAACAGGGGAAGAGAAAAACTGTTTTTT	CASSLNRGREKLFF
TRBJ2-3	-	TRBV5-4	-	TGTGCCAGCAGCCGACAGGCCTTTAACACAGATACGCAGTATTTT	CASSRQAFNTDTQYF
TRBJ1-1	-	TRBV7-8	-	TGTGCCAGCAGCTCGTTGGACACTGAAGCTTTCTTT	CASSSLDTEAFF
TRBJ2-3	-	TRBV30	-	TGTGCCTGGAGTCTAGCCTCTCCGGGCACAGATACGCAGTATTTT	CAWSLASPGTDTQYF
TRBJ2-1	-	TRBV15	TRBD2	TGTGCCACCAGCAGAGGGGTTGGACTAGCGGGGCCAAGCTCCTACAATGAGCAGTTCTTC	CATSRGVGLAGPSSYNEQFF
TRBJ1-2	-	TRBV18	-	TGTGCCAGCTCAGCCAGGGGAGGGGATGATGGCTACACCTTC	CASSARGGDDGYTF
TRBJ2-5	-	TRBV5-6	TRBD1	TGTGCCAGCAGCTTGGTTCCCCCGGGACAGCAGGGGACCCAGTACTTC	CASSLVPPGQQGTQYF
TRBJ2-2	-	TRBV5-1	TRBD2	TGCGCCAGCAGCTTGGCCGGGGGGGCGAACACCGGGGAGCTGTTTTTT	CASSLAGGANTGELFF
TRBJ2-7	once	TRBV2	-	TGTGCCAGCAGTGTCGATATCGCCGGGCAGTACTTC	CASSVDIAGQYF
TRBJ1-2	-	TRBV5-1	-	TGCGCCAGCAGCTTACAGGGCGGCTATGGCTACACCTTC	CASSLQGGYGYTF
TRBJ1-4	-	TRBV7-8	-	TGTGCCAGCAGTTACTTTAGGAGGGCGCCTAATGAAAAACTGTTTTTT	CASSYFRRAPNEKLFF
TRBJ1-6	-	TRBV7-6	-	TGTGCCAGCAGCTTAGCGCCAGGGAACTCACCCCTCCACTTT	CASSLAPGNSPLHF
TRBJ2-3	-	TRBV7-9	TRBD2	TGTGCCAGCAGCTTAGCACTAGCGGTGAGGACAGATACGCAGTATTTT	CASSLALAVRTDTQYF
TRBJ2-1	-	TRBV11-3	TRBD2	TGTGCCAGCAAAGGACTAGCGACCTACAATGAGCAGTTCTTC	CASKGLATYNEQFF
TRBJ1-5	-	TRBV6-5	-	TGTGCCAGCATTCCCGGGGGGACCAGCAATCAGCCCCAGCATTTT	CASIPGGTSNQPQHF
TRBJ2-5	-	TRBV2	TRBD2	TGTGCCAGCGATTCTGCGGGAGCAAAAGAGACCCAGTACTTC	CASDSAGAKETQYF
TRBJ1-5	once	TRBV4-1	-	TGCGCCAGCAGCCTAAACCCGGGAGCCAATCAGCCCCAGCATTTT	CASSLNPGANQPQHF
TRBJ1-5	once	TRBV30	-	TGTGCCTGGAGTACGGGGATAGTTCAGCCCCAGCATTTT	CAWSTGIVQPQHF
TRBJ2-5	-	TRBV11-3	TRBD2	TGTGCCAGCAGCTTAGGGGGACTAGCGGGGGACCCCCAGTACTTC	CASSLGGLAGDPQYF
TRBJ2-5	-	TRBV11-1	-	TGTGCCAGCAGCAAGACTTGGTGGGAGACCCAGTACTTC	CASSKTWWETQYF
TRBJ1-2	few	TRBV11-2	-	TGTGCCAGCATCCGCACCCATGGCTACACCTTC	CASIRTHGYTF
TRBJ1-5	-	TRBV30	-	TGTGCCTGGAGTGTACTAATTAATCAGGGGCCCCAGCATTTT	CAWSVLINQGPQHF
TRBJ1-3	-	TRBV15	-	TGTGCCACCAGCAGAGCGCCTCCGAGCTCTGGAAACACCATATATTTT	CATSRAPPSSGNTIYF
TRBJ2-7	-	TRBV6-5	-	TGTGCCAGCAGTTACTCAACAGGGAACTACGAGCAGTACTTC	CASSYSTGNYEQYF
TRBJ1-4	-	TRBV6-6	TRBD1	TGTGCCAGCAGCGACAGGGGGAATGAAAAACTGTTTTTT	CASSDRGNEKLFF
TRBJ1-1	-	TRBV14	-	TGTGCCAGCAGCCGGGCTGGAAGGTCCCCCGCCACAATGAACACTGAAGCTTTCTTT	CASSRAGRSPATMNTEAFF